The T cell receptor beta chain under discussion was sequenced for a study of cytomegalovirus exposure and HLA in healthy donors. Points from the study as a whole: Follow-up analysis later connected one missense variant in DCLRE1C with trimming of TCR beta V- and J-genes. An analysis was carried out later, and it reportedly showed fewer N-insertions in an Asian-associated ancestry cluster than the approximately 610-donor mean.

Details on this clone: Its antigen is undetermined.

The study ran its PCR with 60 Vbeta and 13 Jbeta primers. Measured with immunoSEQ multiplex PCR; TCRdb has only the in-frame clones, and not every one. This table holds around 140,000 clones, less than 80% found once. This receptor was identified in a man aged 45-65 years in good health and CMV-seropositive. Sequencing was done on a sample of PBMCs.

CDR3 region: CASSSSGSAYEQYF. Written as DNA, the CDR3 is TGTGCCAGCAGCTCCTCGGGGTCGGCCTACGAGCAGTACTTC. The gene calls are TRBV5-4 and TRBJ2-7; perhaps TRBD2 as D (5 bases). The CDR3 runs to 14 residues. CDR1 and CDR2 from the germline V gene are SGHNT and YYREEE (reference sequence). The V end lost 3 bases, the J end lost 2 bases, and 12 bases lay between the germline ends.